This entry is about one TCR beta chain. The target antigen is unknown. This CDR3 has 13 residues. V was clipped by 4 bases and J by 3 bases; unmatched bases: 3. The data were taken from a study of T cell responses to AZD1222 COVID-19 vaccine. Points from the study as a whole: Clonal diversity was possibly underestimated, and white British individuals and females predominated among donors. Just a handful of AZD1222 recipients were seropositive at baseline. Nearly half of the spike-specific TCRs reportedly recognize variant regions that carry no mutations. Spike-specific TCR breadth and depth grew following two AZD1222 doses.

Assay used: immunoSEQ multiplex PCR; TCRdb lists only in-frame clones, some missing. The sample lists 75,000 to 95,000 clones, 85% seen once, with around 5% in the top ten. This chain links TRBV12-3 or TRBV12-4 with TRBJ2-7; the match to TRBD2 covers 7 bases. The source of this sequence is an adult who received the AZD1222 COVID-19 vaccine. Here the sequenced sample was peripheral blood, taken 28 days after the second AZD1222 dose. CDR3 DNA: TGTGCCAGCAGTTACGGGGGGTACTACGAGCAGTACTTC. Encoded protein: CASSYGGYYEQYF.